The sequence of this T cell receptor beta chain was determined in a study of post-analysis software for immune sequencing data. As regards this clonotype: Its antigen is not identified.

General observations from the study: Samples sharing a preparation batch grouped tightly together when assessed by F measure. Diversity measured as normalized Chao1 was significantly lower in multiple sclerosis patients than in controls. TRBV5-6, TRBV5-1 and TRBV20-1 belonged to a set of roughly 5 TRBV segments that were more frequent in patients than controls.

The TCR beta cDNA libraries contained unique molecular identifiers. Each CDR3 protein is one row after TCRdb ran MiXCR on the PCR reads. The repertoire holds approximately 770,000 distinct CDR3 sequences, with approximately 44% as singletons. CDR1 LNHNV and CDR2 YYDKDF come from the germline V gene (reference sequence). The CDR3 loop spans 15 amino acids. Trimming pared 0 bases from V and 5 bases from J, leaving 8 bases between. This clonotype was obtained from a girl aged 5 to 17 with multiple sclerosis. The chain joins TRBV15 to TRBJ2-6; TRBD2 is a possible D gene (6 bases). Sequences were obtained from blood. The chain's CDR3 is CATSRERDWANVLTF. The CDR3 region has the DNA TGTGCCACCAGCAGAGAGCGGGACTGGGCCAACGTCCTGACTTTC.